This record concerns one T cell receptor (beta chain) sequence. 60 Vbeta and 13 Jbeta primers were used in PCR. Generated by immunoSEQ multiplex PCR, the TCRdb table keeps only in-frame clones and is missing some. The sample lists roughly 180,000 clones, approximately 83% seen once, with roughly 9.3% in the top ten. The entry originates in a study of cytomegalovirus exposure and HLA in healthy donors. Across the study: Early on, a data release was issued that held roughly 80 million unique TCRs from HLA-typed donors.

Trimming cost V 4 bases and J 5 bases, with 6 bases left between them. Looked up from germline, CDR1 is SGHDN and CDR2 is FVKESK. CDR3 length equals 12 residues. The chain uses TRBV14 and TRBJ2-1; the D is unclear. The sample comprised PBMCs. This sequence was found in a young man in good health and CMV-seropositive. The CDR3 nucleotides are TGTGCCAGCAGCCCCTTTAACAATGAGCAGTTCTTC. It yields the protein CASSPFNNEQFF.